These 27 T cell receptor beta chains came from one sample sequenced in a study of blood T cell repertoires in COVID-19. Sequencing was performed with immunoSEQ multiplex PCR; in TCRdb, only in-frame clones are kept and a portion is missing. The table shows 150,000 to 200,000 clones, with roughly four fifths occurring only once. The sequenced material came from peripheral blood. These TCRs come from a woman aged 80 or over with COVID-19, enrolled during active disease.

This chain links TRBV25-1 with TRBJ1-1; 8 bases agree with TRBD1. Germline loops: CDR1 MGHDK, CDR2 SYGVNS. V lost 11 bases to trimming and J lost 2 bases; unmatched junction nucleotides: 7. This CDR3 contains 13 residues. The chain's CDR3 is CAVLGQGNTEAFF. DNA of the CDR3: TGTGCCGTACTTGGACAGGGCAACACTGAAGCTTTCTTT.

In its sample, this clone was seen once. This sequence joins TRBV2 and TRBJ1-2, with TRBD1 matching 7 bases. Unmatched junction bases numbered 2, after V lost 2 bases and J lost 2 bases. Per germline, CDR1 SNHLY and CDR2 FYNNEI. The CDR3 runs 14 residues. This CDR3 is CASSEQGGNYGYTF. The CDR3, as DNA: TGTGCCAGCAGTGAACAGGGGGGAAACTATGGCTACACCTTC. Filled out from reference TRBV2 and TRBJ1-2, the complete variable domain reads EPEVTQTPSHQVTQMGQEVILRCVPISNHLYFYWYRQILGQKVEFLVSFYNNEISEKSEIFDDQFSVERPDGSNFTLKIRSTKLEDSAMYFCASSEQGGNYGYTFGSGTRLTVV.

This clone appeared a few times. The chain links TRBV27 to TRBJ2-3, with TRBD2 matching 10 bases. After removal of 5 bases from V and 0 bases from J, the junction contained 14 bases not matched to a gene. Germline CDR1 is MNHEY and CDR2 is SMNVEV (reference sequence). CDR3 size: 19 residues. The CDR3 loop is CASSARASVLAGSTDTQYF. In nucleotides, the CDR3 is TGTGCCAGCAGTGCGCGTGCCTCTGTACTAGCGGGAAGCACAGATACGCAGTATTTT.

This clone was seen a single time. This chain connects TRBV10-3 to TRBJ2-3; the D gene is possibly TRBD2 (5 bases). Trimming took off 2 bases at V and 5 bases at J, with 5 bases between the two ends. CDR3 length equals 12 residues. Germline V gives CDR1 ENHRY, CDR2 SYGVKD. The CDR3 region has the DNA TGTGCCATCAGTGAGCGGGGAGATACGCAGTATTTT. Translation gives CAISERGDTQYF.

The chain carries TRBV2 and TRBJ1-2, with D unclear. Germline-derived CDR1 and CDR2 are SNHLY and FYNNEI. V was shortened by 4 bases and J by 2 bases, with 8 bases between the two germline ends. This CDR3 is 13 amino acids long. The CDR3 region has the DNA TGTGCCAGCAGTGTCGCTCAGAACTATGGCTACACCTTC. Protein sequence: CASSVAQNYGYTF. The whole variable domain, remainder taken from reference TRBV2 and TRBJ1-2, is EPEVTQTPSHQVTQMGQEVILRCVPISNHLYFYWYRQILGQKVEFLVSFYNNEISEKSEIFDDQFSVERPDGSNFTLKIRSTKLEDSAMYFCASSVAQNYGYTFGSGTRLTVV.

The V call is TRBV21-1, the J call TRBJ2-3; the D segment call TRBD2 is taken from the table without a DNA check. TRBV21-1 is deemed a pseudogene. The CDR3 sequence is 15 residues long. The CDR3 protein is CASSQAGDETDTQYF. CDR3 bases: TGTGCCAGCAGCCAGGCGGGAGATGAAACAGATACGCAGTATTTT.

The rearrangement uses TRBV27 and TRBJ1-2; D is uncertain. Germline V gives CDR1 MNHEY, CDR2 SMNVEV (reference sequence). The CDR3 is 14 residues long. With 10 bases removed from V and 0 bases from J, the gap between germline ends came to 15 bases. CDR3 loop: CATRPGNTNYGYTF. The DNA for the CDR3 is TGTGCCACCCGCCCGGGAAATACTAACTATGGCTACACCTTC.

J is TRBJ2-1 and V is TRBV11-2; TRBD2 matches 10 bases. V shed 6 bases and J 4 bases; nucleotides not matched to a gene: 6. CDR1 is SGHAT and CDR2 is FQNNGV in the germline V gene. The CDR3 has 15 residues. The CDR3 DNA sequence: TGTGCCAGCAGGTTCGGACTAGCGGTTTACAATGAGCAGTTCTTC. Translating it yields CASRFGLAVYNEQFF. The full variable domain, rest sourced from reference TRBV11-2 and TRBJ2-1, is EAGVAQSPRYKIIEKRQSVAFWCNPISGHATLYWYQQILGQGPKLLIQFQNNGVVDDSQLPKDRFSAERLKGVDSTLKIQPAKLEDSAVYLCASRFGLAVYNEQFFGPGTRLTVL.

This sequence joins TRBV5-1 and TRBJ1-2; TRBD1 aligns across 7 bases. The J segment lost 4 bases and the V segment lost 0 bases, leaving 3 bases of the junction unmatched. Per germline, CDR1 SGHRS and CDR2 YFSETQ. This CDR3 spans 14 amino acids. CDR3 protein: CASSLGGDSYGYTF. Here the CDR3 DNA reads TGCGCCAGCAGCTTGGGTGGGGACAGCTATGGCTACACCTTC.

This chain links TRBV7-2 with TRBJ2-3, with unresolved D. CDR1 SGHTA and CDR2 FQGNSA come from the germline V gene. With 3 bases removed from V and 12 bases from J, the gap between germline ends came to 19 bases. CDR3 length: 14 residues. Written as DNA, the CDR3 is TGTGCCAGCAGCTTGACAATGGGTTCGTCTAATCAGTATTTT. This encodes CASSLTMGSSNQYF.

J is TRBJ2-3 and V is TRBV28; 9 nucleotides line up with TRBD2. Germline V lookup: CDR1 MDHEN, CDR2 SYDVKM. The trim removed 3 bases at V and 1 base at J, leaving 5 bases unmatched. The CDR3 covers 16 residues. DNA for the CDR3: TGTGCCAGCAGTTTGGCTAAGCGGGGGGGCACAGATACGCAGTATTTT. Translating it yields CASSLAKRGGTDTQYF.

J is TRBJ2-2 and V is TRBV11-3; tentative D call: TRBD2 (5 bases). This CDR3 is 14 amino acids long. V was clipped by 5 bases and J by 8 bases, with 15 bases between them. Germline CDR1 SGHNT, CDR2 YENEEA. This chain's CDR3 is CASSPPTGKGELFF. In nucleotides, the CDR3 is TGTGCCAGCAGCCCCCCGACGGGGAAAGGGGAGCTGTTTTTT. The variable domain in full, with the rest retrieved from reference TRBV11-3 and TRBJ2-2, is EAGVVQSPRYKIIEKKQPVAFWCNPISGHNTLYWYLQNLGQGPELLIRYENEEAVDDSQLPKDRFSAERLKGVDSTLKIQPAELGDSAVYLCASSPPTGKGELFFGEGSRLTVL.

In this sample, this clone turned up a few times. The V gene is TRBV6-5, the J gene TRBJ1-1, with a weak D call TRBD1 (5 bases). CDR3 size: 13 residues. Deletions cut 4 bases from V and 5 bases from J, with 11 bases between. The germline V gene has CDR1 MNHEY and CDR2 SVGAGI. Here the CDR3 DNA reads TGTGCCAGCAGTTTATCGGGGGAGACTGAAGCTTTCTTT. Protein sequence: CASSLSGETEAFF.

Here the CDR3 DNA reads TGTGCCAGCAGCTTAGGTTTCGACAGGGCGCACGAGCAGTACTTC. Amino acid sequence: CASSLGFDRAHEQYF. The chain has TRBV13 and TRBJ2-7, with 7 bases identical to TRBD1. Germline V gene lookup returns CDR1 PRHDT and CDR2 FYEKMQ (reference sequence). With 0 bases clipped from V and 5 bases from J, the junction kept 7 bases outside the gene matches. CDR3 length equals 15 residues.

V gene TRBV29-1 combines with J gene TRBJ1-2, with a weak D call TRBD1 (6 bases). The germline V gene has CDR1 SQVTM and CDR2 ANQGSEA. The CDR3 covers 17 residues. V lost 1 base and J 5 bases, leaving 23 bases between the germline ends. CDR3 DNA sequence: TGCAGCGTTGAAGGTTCTCGACAGGTTCTCCAGGAATATGGCTACACCTTC. Amino acids: CSVEGSRQVLQEYGYTF.

This clone was seen ten or more times. The chain combines TRBV11-2 with TRBJ1-2; D remains ambiguous. This CDR3 contains 13 residues. Trimming cost V 1 base and J 4 bases, with 7 bases left between them. Germline V lookup: CDR1 SGHAT, CDR2 FQNNGV. The CDR3 region is CASSLASVYGYTF. The DNA of the CDR3 is TGTGCCAGCAGCTTAGCGAGTGTCTATGGCTACACCTTC.

This clone occurred once. The chain joins TRBV30 to TRBJ1-2; D call uncertain. From germline, CDR1 is GTSNPN and CDR2 SVGIG (reference sequence). Trimming took 1 base from V and 0 from J, leaving 9 bases between them. The CDR3 sequence is 14 residues long. The CDR3 spells CAWSAQATNYGYTF. CDR3 nucleotide sequence: TGTGCCTGGAGTGCCCAAGCGACTAACTATGGCTACACCTTC.

This clone occurred once. The rearrangement joins TRBV28 to TRBJ1-2; 7 positions match TRBD1. This CDR3 comprises 13 residues. Germline V gives CDR1 MDHEN, CDR2 SYDVKM. V lost 6 bases, J lost 5 bases, and 6 bases stayed unmatched. CDR3 sequence reads: CASSRTGGYGYTF. CDR3 coding DNA: TGTGCCAGCAGCCGGACAGGAGGTTATGGCTACACCTTC.

V and J are TRBV4-1 and TRBJ1-1, with 8 bases matching TRBD1. The germline V gene encodes CDR1 MGHRA and CDR2 YSYEKL. The CDR3 totals 13 residues. Germline trimming cut 0 bases from V and 10 bases from J; bases unmatched to any gene: 4. The CDR3 sequence: CASSQDRQGRAFF. The CDR3 DNA reads TGCGCCAGCAGCCAAGACAGACAGGGGAGAGCTTTCTTT.

This chain connects TRBV7-9 to TRBJ1-4; 8 nucleotides align to TRBD1. The J segment lost 7 bases and the V segment lost 0 bases, leaving 4 bases of the junction unmatched. Germline CDR1 SEHNR, CDR2 FQNEAQ (reference sequence). The CDR3 runs 15 residues. Here the CDR3 DNA reads TGTGCCAGCAGCTTAGCATCAGGGGGCGGTGAAAAACTGTTTTTT. As protein: CASSLASGGGEKLFF.

V usage is TRBV28 and J usage is TRBJ2-2, with TRBD2 as a possible D gene (5 bases). The V gene lost 6 bases and the J gene lost 7 bases, with 18 bases spanning the gap. The CDR3 totals 15 residues. Germline values: CDR1 MDHEN, CDR2 SYDVKM. In nucleotides, the CDR3 is TGTGCCAGCAGCACTAGACGAAGGGTTGACGGGGAGCTGTTTTTT. It yields the protein CASSTRRRVDGELFF.

The V gene is TRBV7-2, the J gene TRBJ1-6; 10 bases are shared with TRBD1. Germline CDR1 reads SGHTA; CDR2 reads FQGNSA. Trimming removed 4 bases from V and 6 bases from J; junction bases left unmatched: 6. The CDR3 sequence is 16 residues long. Here the CDR3 DNA reads TGTGCCAGCAGCTCCCGGACAGGGGGAGGTAATTCACCCCTCCACTTT. It encodes CASSSRTGGGNSPLHF.

The sample holds a few counts of this clone. The chain couples TRBV29-1 to TRBJ2-3, with D tentatively TRBD2 (6 bases). Trimming took off 7 bases at V and 0 bases at J, with 32 bases between the two ends. Germline loops: CDR1 SQVTM, CDR2 ANQGSEA. The CDR3 totals 20 residues. The CDR3 loop reads CSAANPRTSGGPGSTDTQYF. Here the CDR3 DNA reads TGCAGCGCCGCGAACCCCCGCACCAGCGGAGGGCCCGGGAGCACAGATACGCAGTATTTT.

The rearrangement links TRBV19 to TRBJ1-2; possibly TRBD1 for D (6 bases). The ends were cut back, 5 bases at V and 4 bases at J, with 17 bases in the middle. Germline V CDR1 and CDR2: LNHDA, SQIVND (reference sequence). The CDR3 has 15 amino acids. The CDR3 reads CASSASDRFSYGYTF. CDR3 nucleotide sequence: TGTGCCAGTAGTGCCAGCGACAGGTTTAGCTATGGCTACACCTTC.

J is TRBJ1-1 and V is TRBV5-1; possible D gene TRBD1, 6 bases. The CDR3 runs 15 residues. Looked up from germline, CDR1 is SGHRS and CDR2 is YFSETQ. V was shortened by 0 bases and J by 0 bases, with 9 bases between the two germline ends. CDR3 nucleotides: TGCGCCAGCAGCTTGGTACAGGGCGTGAACACTGAAGCTTTCTTT. This gives the protein CASSLVQGVNTEAFF.

This chain connects TRBV3-1 (or the pseudogene TRBV3-2) to TRBJ2-2; D is unclear. The CDR3 has 14 residues. Trimming stripped 5 bases from V and 1 base from J, with 8 bases between. Germline-derived CDR1 and CDR2 are LGHDT and YNNKEL (reference sequence). In DNA form, the CDR3 reads TGTGCCAGCAGCTCCTACAGGAACACCGGGGAGCTGTTTTTT. Protein product: CASSSYRNTGELFF.

This rearrangement joins TRBV7-2 to TRBJ2-1; 9 bases are a match to TRBD2. Germline V gives CDR1 SGHTA, CDR2 FQGNSA. The V and J ends lost 5 bases and 3 bases, in that order; junction bases with no gene match: 5. There are 15 residues in the CDR3. The CDR3 loop reads CASSVSGGIYNEQFF. The DNA for the CDR3 is TGTGCCAGCAGCGTGAGCGGGGGGATCTACAATGAGCAGTTCTTC.